This T cell receptor (beta chain) was identified during a study of response to subunit inactivated influenza vaccine. Findings of the study overall: Authors suggested each seasonal flu vaccination may recruit only limited numbers of new T cells.

This clonotype has just a few counts. As yet, its antigen is unknown. MiXCR, run by TCRdb on the RT-PCR reads, gives a single entry per CDR3 protein. The table lists 450,000 to 600,000 distinct CDR3 sequences, approximately 7.3% of them singletons. This receptor was identified in a man aged 50 to 69 who received an inactivated influenza vaccine. The sample was PBMCs from blood, taken around 2 years after vaccination.

The CDR3 nucleotides are TGTGCCAGCTCACCACCGTTCACAGGCAGCTACGAGCAGTACTTC. Protein product: CASSPPFTGSYEQYF. This chain joins TRBV18 and TRBJ2-7; weak D call: TRBD1 (5 bases). Germline V gene sequence: CDR1 KGHSH, CDR2 LQKENI. V shed 0 bases and J shed 3 bases, with 12 bases lying between them. CDR3 length: 15 residues.